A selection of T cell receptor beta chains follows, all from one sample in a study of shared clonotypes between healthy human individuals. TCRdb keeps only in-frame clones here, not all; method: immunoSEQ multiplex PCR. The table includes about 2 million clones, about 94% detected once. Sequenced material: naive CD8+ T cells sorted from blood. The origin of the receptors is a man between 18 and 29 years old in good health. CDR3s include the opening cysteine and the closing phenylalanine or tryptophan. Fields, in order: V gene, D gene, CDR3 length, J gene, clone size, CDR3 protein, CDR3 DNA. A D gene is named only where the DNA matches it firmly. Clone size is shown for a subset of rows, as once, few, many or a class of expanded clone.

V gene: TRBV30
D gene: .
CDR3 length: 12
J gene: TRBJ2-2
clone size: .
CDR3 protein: CAWNRAVGELFF
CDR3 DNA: TGTGCCTGGAACAGGGCGGTCGGGGAGCTGTTTTTT

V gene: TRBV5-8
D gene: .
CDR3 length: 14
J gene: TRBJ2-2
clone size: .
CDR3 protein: CASSLAGGSGELFF
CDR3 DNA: TGTGCCAGCAGCTTGGCCGGAGGGTCTGGGGAGCTGTTTTTT

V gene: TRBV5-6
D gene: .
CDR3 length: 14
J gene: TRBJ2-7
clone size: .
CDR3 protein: CASSLVGGATEQYF
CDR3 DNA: TGTGCCAGCAGCTTGGTTGGGGGGGCGACCGAGCAGTACTTC

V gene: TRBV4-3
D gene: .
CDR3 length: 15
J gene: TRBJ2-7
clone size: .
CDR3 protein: CASSQSQGEFYEQYF
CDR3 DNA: TGCGCCAGCAGCCAATCACAGGGAGAGTTCTACGAGCAGTACTTC

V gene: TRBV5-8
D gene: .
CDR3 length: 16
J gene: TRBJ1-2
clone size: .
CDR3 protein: CASSSQVQSANYGYTF
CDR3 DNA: TGTGCCAGCAGCTCACAAGTACAATCAGCTAACTATGGCTACACCTTC

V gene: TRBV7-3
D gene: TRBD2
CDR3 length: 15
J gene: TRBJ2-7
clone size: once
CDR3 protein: CASSLTGGTAYEQYF
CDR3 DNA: TGTGCCAGCAGCTTAACCGGGGGGACGGCCTACGAGCAGTACTTC

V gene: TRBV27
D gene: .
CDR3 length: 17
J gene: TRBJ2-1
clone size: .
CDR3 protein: CASSLVRGDWFYNEQFF
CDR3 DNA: TGTGCCAGCAGTTTAGTCCGCGGTGACTGGTTCTACAATGAGCAGTTCTTC

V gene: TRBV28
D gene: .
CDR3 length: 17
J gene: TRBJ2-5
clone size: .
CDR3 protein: CASSLHQTRGLVETQYF
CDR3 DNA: TGTGCCAGCAGTCTTCACCAGACTAGAGGGCTGGTAGAGACCCAGTACTTC

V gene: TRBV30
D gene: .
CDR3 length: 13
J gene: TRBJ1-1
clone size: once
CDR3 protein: CAWSYRENTEAFF
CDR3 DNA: TGTGCCTGGAGTTACAGGGAGAACACTGAAGCTTTCTTT

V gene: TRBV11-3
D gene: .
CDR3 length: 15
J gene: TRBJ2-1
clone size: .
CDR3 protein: CASSWTGSSYNEQFF
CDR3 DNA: TGTGCCAGCAGCTGGACTGGGTCGTCCTACAATGAGCAGTTCTTC

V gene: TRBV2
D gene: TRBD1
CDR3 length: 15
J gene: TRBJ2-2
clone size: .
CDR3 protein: CATPRRQGRTGELFF
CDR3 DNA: TGTGCCACCCCAAGGAGACAGGGGAGAACCGGGGAGCTGTTTTTT

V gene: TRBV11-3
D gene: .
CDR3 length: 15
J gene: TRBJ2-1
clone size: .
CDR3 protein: CASSLQGGLSDEQFF
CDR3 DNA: TGTGCCAGCAGCCTACAGGGTGGACTTTCTGATGAGCAGTTCTTC

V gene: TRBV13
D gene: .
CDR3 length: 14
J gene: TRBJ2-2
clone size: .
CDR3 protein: CASISGTSGRELFF
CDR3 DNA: .

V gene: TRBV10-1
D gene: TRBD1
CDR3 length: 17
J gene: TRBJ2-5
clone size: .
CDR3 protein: CASSEGVHRGLQETQYF
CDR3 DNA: TGCGCCAGCAGTGAAGGAGTTCACAGGGGCCTACAAGAGACCCAGTACTTC

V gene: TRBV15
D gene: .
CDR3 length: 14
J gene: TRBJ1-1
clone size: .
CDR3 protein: CATSRVLEDSEAFF
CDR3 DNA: TGTGCCACCAGCAGGGTGCTGGAGGACAGTGAAGCTTTCTTT

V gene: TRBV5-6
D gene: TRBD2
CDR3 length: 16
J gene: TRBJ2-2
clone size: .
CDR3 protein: CASSWWTSAHTGELFF
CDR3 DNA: TGTGCCAGCAGCTGGTGGACTAGCGCCCACACCGGGGAGCTGTTTTTT

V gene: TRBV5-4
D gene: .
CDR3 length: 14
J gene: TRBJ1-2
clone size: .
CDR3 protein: CASSFNTGINGYTF
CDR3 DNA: TGTGCCAGCAGCTTCAATACAGGGATAAATGGCTACACCTTC

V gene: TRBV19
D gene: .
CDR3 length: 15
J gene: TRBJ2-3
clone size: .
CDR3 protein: CASSIAAWYTDTQYF
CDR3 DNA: TGTGCCAGTAGTATAGCCGCCTGGTACACAGATACGCAGTATTTT

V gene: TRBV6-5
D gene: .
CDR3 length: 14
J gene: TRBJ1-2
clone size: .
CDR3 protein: CASSYYQGGPGYTF
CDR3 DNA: TGTGCCAGCAGTTACTACCAGGGCGGGCCGGGCTACACCTTC

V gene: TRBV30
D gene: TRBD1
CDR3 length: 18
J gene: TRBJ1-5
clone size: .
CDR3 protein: CAWSDWGQGEVSNQPQHF
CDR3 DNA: TGTGCCTGGTCCGACTGGGGACAGGGGGAGGTGAGCAATCAGCCCCAGCATTTT

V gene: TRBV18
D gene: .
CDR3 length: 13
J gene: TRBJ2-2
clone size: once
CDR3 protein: CASSPGNSGELFF
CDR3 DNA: TGTGCCAGCTCACCAGGGAATTCCGGGGAGCTGTTTTTT

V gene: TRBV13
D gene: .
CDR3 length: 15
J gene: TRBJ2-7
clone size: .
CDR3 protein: CASSPTSFSSYEQYF
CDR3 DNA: TGTGCCAGCAGCCCGACCTCCTTTTCCTCCTACGAGCAGTACTTC

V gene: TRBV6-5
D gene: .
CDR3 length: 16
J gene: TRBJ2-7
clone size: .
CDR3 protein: CASSYSSGSHSYEQYF
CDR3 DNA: TGTGCCAGCAGTTACTCGTCAGGGAGTCACTCCTACGAGCAGTACTTC

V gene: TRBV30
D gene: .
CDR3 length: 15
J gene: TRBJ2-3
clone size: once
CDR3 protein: CAWSVDSWQADTQYF
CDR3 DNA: TGTGCCTGGAGTGTAGACAGTTGGCAGGCAGATACGCAGTATTTT

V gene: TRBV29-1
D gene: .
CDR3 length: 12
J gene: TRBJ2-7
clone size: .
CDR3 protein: CSVERDGYEQYF
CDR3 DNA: TGCAGCGTTGAGAGGGACGGGTACGAGCAGTACTTC

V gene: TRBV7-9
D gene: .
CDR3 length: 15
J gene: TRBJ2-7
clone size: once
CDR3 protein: CASSLGPYQGFEQYF
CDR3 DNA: TGTGCCAGCAGCTTAGGGCCCTACCAGGGGTTCGAGCAGTACTTC

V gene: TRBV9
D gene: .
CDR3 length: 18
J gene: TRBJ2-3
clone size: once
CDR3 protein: CASSVDEVGVTSTDTQYF
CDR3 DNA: TGTGCCAGCAGCGTAGATGAGGTGGGGGTTACTAGCACAGATACGCAGTATTTT

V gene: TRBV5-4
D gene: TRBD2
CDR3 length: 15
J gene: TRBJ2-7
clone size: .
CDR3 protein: CASSPGTSGGIEQYF
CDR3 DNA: TGTGCCAGCAGCCCCGGGACTAGCGGGGGGATCGAGCAGTACTTC

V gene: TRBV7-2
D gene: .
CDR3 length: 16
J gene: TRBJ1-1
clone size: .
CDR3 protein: CASSLYKDKRNTEAFF
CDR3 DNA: TGTGCCAGCAGCCTATACAAGGATAAAAGGAACACTGAAGCTTTCTTT

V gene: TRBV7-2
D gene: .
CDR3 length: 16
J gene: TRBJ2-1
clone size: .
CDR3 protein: CASSREGPAGWNEQFF
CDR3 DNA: TGTGCCAGCAGCCGAGAGGGCCCCGCGGGGTGGAATGAGCAGTTCTTC

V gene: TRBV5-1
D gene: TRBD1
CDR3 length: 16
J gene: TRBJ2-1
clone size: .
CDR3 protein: CASSLKGTGAYNEQFF
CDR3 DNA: TGCGCCAGCAGCTTGAAAGGGACAGGGGCCTACAATGAGCAGTTCTTC

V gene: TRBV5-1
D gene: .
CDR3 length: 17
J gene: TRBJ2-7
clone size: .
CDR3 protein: CASSLSGRTSFTYEQYF
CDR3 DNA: TGCGCCAGCAGCTTAAGTGGTCGGACTTCCTTTACCTACGAGCAGTACTTC

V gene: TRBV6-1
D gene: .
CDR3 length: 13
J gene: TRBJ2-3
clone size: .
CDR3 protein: CASRAGAEVTQYF
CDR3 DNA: TGTGCCAGCCGGGCAGGGGCGGAGGTTACGCAGTATTTT

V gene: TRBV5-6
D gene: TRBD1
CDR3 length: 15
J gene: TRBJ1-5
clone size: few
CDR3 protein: CASSRDRGGGQPQHF
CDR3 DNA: TGTGCCAGCAGCCGCGACAGGGGAGGAGGGCAGCCCCAGCATTTT

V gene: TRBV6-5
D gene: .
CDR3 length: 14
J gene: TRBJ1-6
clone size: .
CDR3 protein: CASSYGGTNSPLHF
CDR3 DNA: TGTGCCAGCAGTTACGGGGGTACCAATTCACCCCTCCACTTT

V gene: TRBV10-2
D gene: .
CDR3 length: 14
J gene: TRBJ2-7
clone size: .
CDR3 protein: CASTLGEGVREQYF
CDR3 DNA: TGCGCCAGCACCCTCGGTGAGGGGGTACGCGAGCAGTACTTC

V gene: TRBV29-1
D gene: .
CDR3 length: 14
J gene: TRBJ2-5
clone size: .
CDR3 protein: CSVPGGGGSSTQYF
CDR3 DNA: TGCAGCGTTCCGGGGGGAGGGGGCTCAAGTACCCAGTACTTC

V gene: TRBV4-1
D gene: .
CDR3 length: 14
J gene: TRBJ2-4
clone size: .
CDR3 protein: CASSQDDSSNIQYF
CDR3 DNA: TGCGCCAGCAGCCAAGATGACAGTTCGAACATTCAGTACTTC